Listed below are T cell receptor beta chains from one sample, sequenced in a study of blood T cell repertoires in COVID-19. Sequencing used immunoSEQ multiplex PCR; TCRdb keeps in-frame clones, though not all of them. The table has approximately 140,000 clones, approximately 87% seen once. Sequencing used peripheral blood. The receptor set was obtained from a woman in her forties with acute or convalescent COVID-19. The CDR3 runs from the conserved cysteine through the conserved F or W. Each record gives: clone size, D gene, J gene, V gene, CDR3 protein, CDR3 DNA. A D gene is named only where the DNA matches it firmly. Clone size appears in some rows only: once, few, many, or a class for an expanded clone.

>NA|NA|TRBJ1-1|TRBV2
CASSDEGHMNTEAFF
TGTGCCAGCAGTGACGAGGGACACATGAACACTGAAGCTTTCTTT
>few|TRBD2|TRBJ2-1|TRBV4-3
CASSQDPFLAGWESYNEQFF
TGCGCCAGCAGCCAAGATCCCTTCCTAGCGGGGTGGGAGTCCTACAATGAGCAGTTCTTC
>NA|NA|TRBJ1-5|TRBV5-1
CASSPGVGNQPQHF
TGCGCCAGCAGCCCGGGGGTAGGCAATCAGCCCCAGCATTTT
>NA|NA|TRBJ2-1|TRBV9
CASSVGSGTYNEQFF
TGTGCCAGCAGCGTAGGCAGCGGAACCTACAATGAGCAGTTCTTC
>NA|NA|TRBJ1-4|TRBV18
CASSPLQLGGAEKLFF
TGTGCCAGCTCACCACTACAACTCGGAGGGGCTGAAAAACTGTTTTTT
>NA|NA|TRBJ1-3|TRBV6-5
CASSYSTGPGNTIYF
TGTGCCAGCAGTTACTCGACAGGACCTGGAAACACCATATATTTT
>NA|NA|TRBJ1-1|TRBV10-3
CAISLTGNTEAFF
TGTGCCATCAGCCTTACAGGGAACACTGAAGCTTTCTTT
>NA|NA|TRBJ1-4|TRBV7-2
CASSFDRWGAEKLFF
TGTGCCAGCAGCTTCGACAGGTGGGGCGCTGAAAAACTGTTTTTT
>NA|NA|TRBJ1-1|TRBV7-9
CASSLAPGTEAFF
TGTGCCAGCAGCTTAGCACCCGGGACTGAAGCTTTCTTT
>NA|TRBD1|TRBJ1-6|TRBV7-9
CASSRPGQGNSPLHF
TGTGCCAGCAGCCGACCGGGACAGGGGAATTCACCCCTCCACTTT
>NA|NA|TRBJ1-1|TRBV7-2
CASSLGQANTEAFF
TGTGCCAGCAGCTTAGGGCAGGCGAACACTGAAGCTTTCTTT
>NA|NA|TRBJ1-6|TRBV29-1
CSVAQGKGSPLHF
TGCAGCGTTGCACAGGGAAAAGGATCACCCCTCCACTTT
>NA|TRBD1|TRBJ2-3|TRBV5-8
CASLRTGGSTDTQYF
TGTGCCAGCCTTAGGACAGGGGGCAGCACAGATACGCAGTATTTT
>NA|TRBD2|TRBJ2-1|TRBV6-6
CASSWTSGFYNEQFF
TGTGCCAGCAGTTGGACTAGCGGGTTCTACAATGAGCAGTTCTTC
>NA|TRBD1|TRBJ1-4|TRBV7-3
CASSLPVRGEKLFF
TGTGCCAGCAGCTTACCAGTCAGGGGGGAAAAACTGTTTTTT
>once|TRBD2|TRBJ2-1|TRBV5-4
CASSLDAGGPDEQFF
TGTGCCAGCAGCTTGGACGCGGGGGGCCCCGATGAGCAGTTCTTC
>NA|NA|TRBJ1-2|TRBV29-1
CSVVAGGYTF
TGCAGCGTTGTCGCGGGTGGCTACACCTTC
>NA|NA|TRBJ1-2|TRBV4-3
CASSQEGPGQSNYGYTF
TGCGCCAGCAGCCAAGAAGGTCCAGGACAGTCTAACTATGGCTACACCTTC
>NA|NA|TRBJ1-1|TRBV27
CASSFRGKTEAFF
TGTGCCAGCAGTTTCCGGGGGAAAACTGAAGCTTTCTTT
>NA|NA|TRBJ1-2|TRBV11-1
CASSLSVIDNYGYTF
TGTGCCAGCAGCTTATCGGTCATCGATAACTATGGCTACACCTTC
>once|NA|TRBJ1-2|TRBV11-2
CASSLLTAVGYGYTF
TGTGCCAGCAGCTTATTGACAGCAGTTGGCTATGGCTACACCTTC
>NA|NA|TRBJ2-7|TRBV30
CAWSKGLGLYEQYF
TGTGCCTGGAGTAAGGGGCTAGGCCTCTACGAGCAGTACTTC
>NA|NA|TRBJ1-6|TRBV6-5
CASSYEGPLGSPLHF
TGTGCCAGCAGTTACGAGGGCCCCCTCGGATCACCCCTCCACTTT
>NA|TRBD1|TRBJ1-3|TRBV7-9
CASSSGQGSGNTIYF
TGTGCCAGCAGCTCTGGACAGGGCTCTGGAAACACCATATATTTT
>NA|TRBD1|TRBJ1-1|TRBV28
CASSFSDRLNTEAFF
TGTGCCAGCAGTTTCTCGGACAGGTTGAACACTGAAGCTTTCTTT
>NA|NA|TRBJ1-2|TRBV5-5
CASSPVGYGYTF
TGTGCCAGCAGCCCGGTCGGCTATGGCTACACCTTC
>few|NA|TRBJ1-6|TRBV30
CAWTENSPLHF
TGTGCCTGGACAGAAAATTCACCCCTCCACTTT
>NA|NA|TRBJ2-5|TRBV18
CASSPPQETQYF
TGTGCCAGCTCACCGCCCCAGGAGACCCAGTACTTC
>few|NA|TRBJ1-1|TRBV5-5
CASSFFLAEAFF
TGTGCCAGCAGCTTCTTCTTAGCGGAAGCTTTCTTT
>NA|TRBD1|TRBJ2-3|TRBV4-1
CASSSQGAQARGEWADTQYF
TGCGCCAGCAGCTCACAGGGGGCCCAAGCTCGGGGGGAATGGGCAGATACGCAGTATTTT
>NA|NA|TRBJ1-1|TRBV6-4
CASRATGPSNTEAFF
TGTGCCAGCAGGGCTACAGGACCCTCGAACACTGAAGCTTTCTTT
>NA|NA|TRBJ2-5|TRBV5-1
CASSSLESGETQYF
TGCGCCAGCAGCTCTCTAGAGAGTGGAGAGACCCAGTACTTC
>once|NA|TRBJ1-4|TRBV18
CASSPSGEKLFF
TGTGCCAGCTCCCCCTCAGGGGAAAAACTGTTTTTT
>NA|TRBD1|TRBJ1-1|TRBV19
CASTLTGGETEAFF
TGTGCCAGTACCTTGACAGGGGGCGAGACTGAAGCTTTCTTT
>NA|NA|TRBJ2-1|TRBV27
CASSSFESSYNEQFF
TGTGCCAGCAGTTCCTTCGAGAGCTCCTACAATGAGCAGTTCTTC
>NA|TRBD1|TRBJ2-7|TRBV9
CASSGQGSEQYF
TGTGCCAGCAGCGGACAGGGATCCGAGCAGTACTTC
>NA|NA|TRBJ2-3|TRBV7-9
CASSLLPLGGSTDTQYF
TGTGCCAGCAGCTTACTCCCCTTGGGCGGGAGCACAGATACGCAGTATTTT
>NA|TRBD1|TRBJ1-1|TRBV13
CASSSGTVDLNTEAFF
TGTGCCAGCAGCTCCGGGACAGTCGATTTGAACACTGAAGCTTTCTTT
>once|TRBD2|TRBJ2-5|TRBV24-1
CATSDSGLAGETQYF
TGTGCCACCAGTGATTCGGGACTAGCGGGAGAGACCCAGTACTTC
>NA|TRBD1|TRBJ1-2|TRBV18
CASSPGTGSSTIGYTF
TGTGCCAGCTCACCAGGGACAGGGAGTTCAACAATAGGTTACACCTTC
>NA|NA|TRBJ1-5|TRBV19
CASSRTHRGNQPQHF
TGTGCCAGTAGTAGGACCCATCGGGGTAATCAGCCCCAGCATTTT
>NA|NA|TRBJ1-1|TRBV7-3
CASSLSGVRTEAFF
TGTGCCAGCAGCTTATCGGGGGTAAGGACTGAAGCTTTCTTT
>NA|TRBD1|TRBJ2-5|TRBV4-3
CASSQAKEGAWETQYF
TGCGCCAGCAGCCAAGCAAAAGAGGGGGCGTGGGAGACCCAGTACTTC
>NA|TRBD2|TRBJ2-2|TRBV12-3/TRBV12-4
CASSPLAGGLFF
TGTGCCAGCAGTCCTTTAGCGGGGGGGCTGTTTTTT